This T cell receptor beta chain was captured in a study of monozygotic twins with inflammatory bowel disease. As regards this clonotype: Its cognate antigen is unknown.

Study-wide results and caveats: What may have added variability to patient repertoires is that immunosuppressive treatments differed. Especially with disease activity, IBD patients shared fewer clonotypes with others than healthy twins did.

The TCR libraries each used total RNA (roughly 3,500 ng per library). For each CDR3 protein, TCRdb gives one entry from its re-call of the 5' RACE reads, without DNA. The data include 350,000 to 500,000 distinct CDR3 sequences; the top ten clones carry about 2.4%. Germline CDR1 is SNHLY and CDR2 is FYNNEI. This CDR3 spans 15 amino acids. An approximately 2.5 ml blood sample was drawn per donor. The gene calls are TRBV2 and TRBJ1-5; the TCRdb D gene call, TRBD1, has no DNA to confirm it. What was sequenced was blood. The TCR sequence derives from a human donor with ulcerative colitis or Crohn's disease, or a healthy co-twin of an affected twin (not recorded which). The CDR3 sequence is CASSAGAFSNQPQHF.